Described below is a single TCR beta chain sequence and its context. This clonotype was seen a handful of times. Its antigen remains unidentified. No much larger clone is present one base from it, and per-base qualities are unavailable. CDR1 and CDR2 are read off the germline V gene (reference sequence) as LNHDA and SQIVND. V is pruned by 8 bases and J by 4 bases, leaving 8 bases of the junction without a gene match. The CDR3 runs 15 amino acids, cysteine and phenylalanine included. CDR3 DNA only is kept here, 45 bases in frame from base 1. This sample was taken from a study of T cell repertoires in cytomegalovirus infection (dated by TCRdb to about 2019). In the study overall: Alongside well-studied HLA-B-restricted epitopes, the peptide stimulations were aimed at recently identified HLA-C-restricted CMV epitopes, whose presentation resists viral immunomodulation. The HLA type of each donor mattered for the analysis, because public TCR beta signatures pointed to carriage of CMV infection along with the matching HLA type. The paper as a whole reports these results and caveats: Cumulative frequency of public TCR beta family members discriminated carriers of CMV infection plus the relevant HLA type in this cohort and an independent approximately 350-donor cohort. The ex vivo response was dominated by HLA-C-restricted CMV-specific TCR beta clonotypes, which also provided the single most frequent clonotype in two of eight donors.

The meaning of the sample's treatment or condition label: in vitro stimulation with specific CMV peptide epitopes to enrich CMV-specific T cells. For sequencing, an Illumina HiSeq 1500 was employed. Starting from the raw public reads, TCRdb applied fastp trimming at Q25, assembled clones with MiXCR and retained in-frame beta chains. Every distinct CDR3 protein forms one entry, paired with its most common genes and DNA. This sample comprises about 920,000 distinct CDR3 sequences, about 33% of them detected only once. 13% of the sample is held by the ten biggest clonotypes. The sample in question was cultured CD8+ T cells from PBMCs, obtained from culture after CMV antigen stimulation. The V gene is TRBV19 and the J gene is TRBJ1-5; 10 central bases correspond to TRBD1. The sequence derives from a human donor in good health (CMV status not recorded). Some clones in this sample may be carry-over from other donors' samples. The DNA reads as follows: TGTGCCAGTCAAAAAGACAGGGGGCAAAATCAGCCCCAGCATTTT. It encodes CASQKDRGQNQPQHF.